Sequencing of this TCR beta chain was carried out in a study of metastatic and nonmetastatic thyroid tumors. The wider study: The study looked at repertoires side by side in blood and in tumor or nodule tissue from malignant and benign thyroid patients.

Germline-derived CDR1 and CDR2 are SGHVS and FNYEAQ. V trimming: 1 base; J trimming: 0 bases; junction bases outside the gene matches: 11. This CDR3 contains 19 residues. This clone was recorded many times. As yet, its antigen is unknown. Before thyroid surgery, none of the patients had received any treatment. Points from the study as a whole: Reports indicated that malignant thyroid tumors showed significantly higher TCR beta diversity than benign nodules did, in blood and tumor.

In the study's own analysis: Building a distant-metastasis classifier for papillary thyroid cancer drew on CDR3 differences across clinicopathological groups. TCRdb re-clonotyped the PCR reads through MiXCR. TCRdb assigned the V and J calls; the authors' analysis was not used. Of 8,500 to 13,000 clones in the sample, roughly 12% were seen once. The source of this sequence is a female donor with papillary thyroid cancer or a benign thyroid nodule (not recorded which). Some clones in this sample may be carry-over from other donors' samples. The sample taken for sequencing was blood. The chain joins TRBV7-6 to TRBJ1-3; TRBD1 matches at 8 bases. DNA for the CDR3: TGTGCCAGCAGCTTAGGGACAGGGATCAATTACATCTCTGGAAACACCATATATTTT. Translated: CASSLGTGINYISGNTIYF.